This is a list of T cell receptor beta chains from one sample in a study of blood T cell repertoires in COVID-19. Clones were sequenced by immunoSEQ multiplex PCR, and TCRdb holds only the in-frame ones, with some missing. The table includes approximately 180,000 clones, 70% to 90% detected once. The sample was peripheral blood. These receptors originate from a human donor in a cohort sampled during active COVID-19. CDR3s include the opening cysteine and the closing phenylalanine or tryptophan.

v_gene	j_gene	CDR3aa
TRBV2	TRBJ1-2	CASSESGQLNYGYTF
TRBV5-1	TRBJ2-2	CASSLEAGWPGELFF
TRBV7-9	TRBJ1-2	CASSLYQGDNYGYTF
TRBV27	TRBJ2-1	CASSQRTAGSPYNEQFF
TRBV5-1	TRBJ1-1	CASSITGGNTEAFF
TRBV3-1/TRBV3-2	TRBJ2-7	CASSREANPSYEQYF
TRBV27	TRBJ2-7	CASSRSGLSSYEQYF
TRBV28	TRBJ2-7	CASSRTSGTSYEQYF
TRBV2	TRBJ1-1	CASTTPGQRNTEAFF
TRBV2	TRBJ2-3	CASSERGGDTDTQYF
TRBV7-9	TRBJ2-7	CASSWTGYEQYF
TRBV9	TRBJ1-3	CASSDRQGNTIYF
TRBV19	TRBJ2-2	CASGWGPGELFF
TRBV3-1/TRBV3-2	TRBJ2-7	CASSQVRTSSYEQYF
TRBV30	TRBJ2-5	CAWSVLAGGKGYF
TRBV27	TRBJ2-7	CASRTSVHPSYEQYF
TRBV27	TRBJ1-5	CASSFPDRENQPQHF
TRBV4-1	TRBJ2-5	CASSQGQGVRQETQYF
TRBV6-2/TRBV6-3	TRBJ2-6	CASSVQGLLTF
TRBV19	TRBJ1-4	CASTWDRNNEKLFF
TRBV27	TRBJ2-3	CASSFTTSGRQTDTQYF
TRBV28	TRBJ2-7	CASSSLSYEQYF
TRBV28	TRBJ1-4	CASSSLTVGRKKLFF
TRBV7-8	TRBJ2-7	CASSPGLAGTYEQYF
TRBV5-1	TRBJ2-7	CASRTGGEAYEQYF
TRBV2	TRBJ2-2	CASTRGTTGELFF
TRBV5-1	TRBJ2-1	CASSPGTSVHNEQFF
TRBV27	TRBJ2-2	CASSPLLGGGRELFF
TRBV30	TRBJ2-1	CAWSGIAGSSYNEQFF
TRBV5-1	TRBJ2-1	CASSLIAGGSGEQFF